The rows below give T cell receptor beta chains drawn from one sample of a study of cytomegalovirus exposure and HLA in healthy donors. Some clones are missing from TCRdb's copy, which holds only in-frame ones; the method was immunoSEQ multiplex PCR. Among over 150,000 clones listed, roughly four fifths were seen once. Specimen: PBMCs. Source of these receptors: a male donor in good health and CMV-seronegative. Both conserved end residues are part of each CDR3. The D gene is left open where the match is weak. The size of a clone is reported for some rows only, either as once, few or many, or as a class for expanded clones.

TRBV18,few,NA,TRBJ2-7,CASSPPGMGPSYEQYF,TGTGCCAGCTCACCACCAGGTATGGGCCCCTCCTACGAGCAGTACTTC
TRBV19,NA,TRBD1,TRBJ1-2,CASSWTGENGYTF,TGTGCCAGTAGTTGGACAGGGGAAAATGGCTACACCTTC
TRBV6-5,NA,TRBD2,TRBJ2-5,CASRGTSEFQETQYF,TGTGCCAGCAGAGGGACTAGCGAGTTCCAAGAGACCCAGTACTTC
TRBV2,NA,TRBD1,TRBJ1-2,CASSDRGDVYGYTF,TGTGCCAGCAGTGACAGGGGGGATGTCTATGGCTACACCTTC
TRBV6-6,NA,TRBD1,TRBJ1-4,CASSYTDRANEKLFF,TGTGCCAGCAGTTACACGGACAGGGCGAATGAAAAACTGTTTTTT
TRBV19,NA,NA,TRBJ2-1,CASSRRTDNNEQFF,TGTGCCAGTAGTAGACGGACAGACAACAATGAGCAGTTCTTC
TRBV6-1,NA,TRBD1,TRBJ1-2,CASSEAGQGAGGYTF,TGTGCCAGCAGTGAAGCCGGACAGGGGGCCGGTGGCTACACCTTC
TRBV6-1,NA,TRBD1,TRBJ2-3,CASSLPGGADTQYF,TGTGCCAGCAGTCTTCCAGGGGGAGCAGATACGCAGTATTTT
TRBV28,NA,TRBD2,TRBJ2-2,CASSTGGRGPNTGELFF,TGTGCCAGCAGTACGGGAGGAAGGGGACCGAACACCGGGGAGCTGTTTTTT
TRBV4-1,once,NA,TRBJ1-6,CASSQEGTGRNSPLHF,TGCGCCAGCAGCCAAGAGGGAACAGGGAGAAATTCACCCCTCCACTTT
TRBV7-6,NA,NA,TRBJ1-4,CASSPTIGEKLFF,TGTGCCAGCAGCCCGACAATTGGCGAAAAACTGTTTTTT
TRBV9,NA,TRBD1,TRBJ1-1,CASSATGGRGTEAFF,TGTGCCAGCAGCGCGACAGGGGGCAGAGGGACTGAAGCTTTCTTT
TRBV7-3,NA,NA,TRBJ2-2,CASSLSNTGELFF,TGTGCCAGCAGCCTGAGTAACACCGGGGAGCTGTTTTTT
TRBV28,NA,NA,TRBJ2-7,CASTPPRGAHEQYF,TGTGCCAGCACCCCTCCCAGGGGGGCCCACGAGCAGTACTTC
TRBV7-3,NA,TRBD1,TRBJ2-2,CASSPQGAQTGELFF,TGTGCCAGCAGCCCGCAGGGGGCTCAAACCGGGGAGCTGTTTTTT
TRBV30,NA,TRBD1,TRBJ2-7,CAWTYRDRYYEQYF,TGTGCCTGGACGTACCGGGACAGGTACTACGAGCAGTACTTC
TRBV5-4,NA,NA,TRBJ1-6,CASRETDYSPLHF,TGTGCCAGCAGGGAGACAGATTATTCACCCCTCCACTTT
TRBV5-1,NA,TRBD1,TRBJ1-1,CASRADRGFNTEAFF,TGCGCCAGCAGGGCCGACAGGGGTTTTAACACTGAAGCTTTCTTT
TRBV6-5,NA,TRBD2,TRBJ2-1,CASSYSPAGGPNEQFF,TGTGCCAGCAGTTACTCGCCTGCGGGGGGGCCCAATGAGCAGTTCTTC
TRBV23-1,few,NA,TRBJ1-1,CASSLPSGAPSNTEAFF,TGCGCCAGCAGTCTTCCTTCGGGAGCCCCCTCGAACACTGAAGCTTTCTTT
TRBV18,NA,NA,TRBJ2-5,CASSRVEETQYF,TGTGCCAGCTCACGAGTAGAAGAGACCCAGTACTTC
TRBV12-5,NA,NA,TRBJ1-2,CASGLLGPNYGYTF,TGTGCTAGTGGTCTTCTGGGGCCAAACTATGGCTACACCTTC
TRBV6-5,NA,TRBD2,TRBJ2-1,CASSYSAGGTYNEQFF,TGTGCCAGCAGTTACTCCGCGGGAGGGACCTACAATGAGCAGTTCTTC
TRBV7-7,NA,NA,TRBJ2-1,CASSLGLYNEQFF,TGTGCCAGCAGCTTGGGGCTCTACAATGAGCAGTTCTTC
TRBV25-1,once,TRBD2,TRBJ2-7,CASSESVTSGPLNYEQYF,TGTGCCAGCAGTGAATCAGTGACTAGCGGACCTTTAAACTACGAGCAGTACTTC
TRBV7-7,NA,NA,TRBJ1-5,CASSLRIARRVRSSSNQPQHF,TGTGCCAGCAGCTTAAGGATTGCGCGCAGGGTTCGGTCGAGTAGCAATCAGCCCCAGCATTTT
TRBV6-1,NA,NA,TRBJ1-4,CASSRGPTNEKLFF,TGTGCCAGCAGCAGGGGACCAACTAATGAAAAACTGTTTTTT
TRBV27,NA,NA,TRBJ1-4,CASRWGPSGEKLFF,TGTGCCAGCCGTTGGGGCCCCAGCGGGGAAAAACTGTTTTTT
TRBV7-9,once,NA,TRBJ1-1,CASSLAEGNREAFF,TGTGCCAGCAGCTTAGCAGAGGGAAACCGTGAAGCTTTCTTT
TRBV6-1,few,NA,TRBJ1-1,CASRKINRDDTEAFF,TGTGCCAGCAGGAAGATCAACAGGGATGACACTGAAGCTTTCTTT
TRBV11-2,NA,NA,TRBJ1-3,CASSSGRNTIYF,TGTGCCAGCAGCTCCGGGAGAAACACCATATATTTT
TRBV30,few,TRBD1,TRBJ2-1,CAGTGTGVSEQFF,TGTGCCGGAACCGGGACAGGGGTCAGTGAGCAGTTCTTC
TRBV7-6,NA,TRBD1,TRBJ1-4,CASSSRTGWAEKLFF,TGTGCCAGCAGCTCACGGACAGGGTGGGCCGAAAAACTGTTTTTT
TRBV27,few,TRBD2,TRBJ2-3,CASSLSGSGVDTQYF,TGTGCCAGCAGCCTTAGCGGGAGTGGAGTAGATACGCAGTATTTT
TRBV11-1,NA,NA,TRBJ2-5,CASSPLQETQYF,TGTGCCAGCTCCCCCCTACAAGAGACCCAGTACTTC
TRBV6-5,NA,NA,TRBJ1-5,CASRRGNQPQHF,TGTGCCAGCCGGAGGGGCAATCAGCCCCAGCATTTT
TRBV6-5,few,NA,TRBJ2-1,CASSYLNEQFF,TGTGCCAGCAGTTACCTCAATGAGCAGTTCTTC
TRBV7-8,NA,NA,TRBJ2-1,CASSHHEDTYNEQFF,TGTGCCAGCAGCCACCACGAGGACACCTACAATGAGCAGTTCTTC
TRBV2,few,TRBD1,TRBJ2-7,CASAGQGASEQYF,TGTGCCAGCGCGGGACAGGGGGCATCCGAGCAGTACTTC
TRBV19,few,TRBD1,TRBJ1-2,CASSRDSMGYGYTF,TGTGCCAGTAGCCGGGACAGTATGGGCTATGGCTACACCTTC
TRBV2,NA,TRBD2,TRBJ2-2,CASLREASGTGELFF,TGTGCCAGCCTTAGGGAGGCTAGCGGGACCGGGGAGCTGTTTTTT
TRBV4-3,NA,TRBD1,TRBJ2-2,CASSQLTGTNTGELFF,TGCGCCAGCAGCCAACTGACAGGGACGAACACCGGGGAGCTGTTTTTT
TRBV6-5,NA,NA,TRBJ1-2,CASSYDRQASNYGYTF,TGTGCCAGCAGTTACGACAGACAAGCTTCTAACTATGGCTACACCTTC
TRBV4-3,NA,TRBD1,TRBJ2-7,CASSQQGQGSYEQYF,TGCGCCAGCAGCCAACAGGGACAGGGGAGCTACGAGCAGTACTTC
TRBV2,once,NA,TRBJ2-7,CASSDREGNEQYF,TGTGCCAGCAGTGACAGGGAAGGCAACGAGCAGTACTTC
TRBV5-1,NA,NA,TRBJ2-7,CASSTQGHEQYF,TGCGCCAGCAGCACACAGGGCCACGAGCAGTACTTC
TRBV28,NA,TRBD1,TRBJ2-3,CASSSRTGVTTDTQYF,TGTGCCAGCAGTTCACGGACAGGGGTTACTACAGATACGCAGTATTTT
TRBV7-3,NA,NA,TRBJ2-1,CASSLTSGSNEQFF,TGTGCCAGCAGCTTAACGTCAGGAAGCAATGAGCAGTTCTTC
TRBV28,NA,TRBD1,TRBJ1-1,CASSLAGTGPMNTEAFF,TGTGCCAGCAGTTTAGCCGGGACAGGACCAATGAACACTGAAGCTTTCTTT
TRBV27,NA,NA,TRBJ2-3,CASSLSLGLRTDTQYF,TGTGCCAGCAGTTTATCGCTAGGTCTTCGCACAGATACGCAGTATTTT
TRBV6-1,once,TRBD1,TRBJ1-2,CASTSLSGGNYGYTF,TGTGCCAGCACGAGCCTCTCAGGGGGCAACTATGGCTACACCTTC
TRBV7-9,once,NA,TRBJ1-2,CSSSSVGSRHPSSYGYTF,TGTTCCAGCAGCTCGGTCGGTAGTAGACATCCCTCCTCCTATGGCTACACCTTC